The entry below describes one TCR beta chain. These data come from a study of blood T cell repertoires in COVID-19. For the study at large: Sites across the United States, Italy and Spain contributed samples from acute and convalescent COVID-19.

Methods used by the authors: Amplification of reference gene primers was used by the study to estimate nucleated cell counts. Sequencing was performed with immunoSEQ multiplex PCR; in TCRdb, only in-frame clones are kept and a portion is missing. V, J and clone size were drawn from that table, and D and trimming were deduced from the DNA. The table shows roughly 63,000 clones, with roughly 86% occurring only once. Germline CDR1 is SGDLS and CDR2 is YYNGEE. V gave up 4 bases and J gave up 5 bases, with 22 bases separating them. The CDR3 has 16 residues. The sequence came from a woman in her fifties or sixties with active or convalescent COVID-19. Sample: peripheral blood. The V and J genes are TRBV9 and TRBJ2-7, with D possibly matching TRBD1 (7 bases). The CDR3: CASSSGGGRGRNEQYF. The CDR3 DNA reads as TGTGCCAGCAGCTCCGGAGGGGGCAGGGGTCGAAACGAGCAGTACTTC.